This TCR beta chain was captured by sequencing in a study of blood T cell repertoires in COVID-19. Method: immunoSEQ multiplex PCR; TCRdb's copy keeps in-frame clones and lacks some. Here the sample spans 94,000 or so clones, around nine tenths being singletons. There are 13 residues in the CDR3. V was pared by 10 bases and J by 6 bases, with 7 bases of the junction left unmatched. The sample taken for sequencing was peripheral blood. The clonotype comes from a woman aged 70-85 years with acute or convalescent COVID-19. The V and J genes are TRBV12-3 or TRBV12-4 and TRBJ2-1; 9 nucleotides align to TRBD1. The CDR3 reads CANAGTGRNEQFF. CDR3 sequence (DNA): TGTGCCAATGCCGGGACAGGGCGCAATGAGCAGTTCTTC.